This TCR beta chain was retrieved from a study of monozygotic twins with inflammatory bowel disease. Notes on the study in general: Clonotypes shared with others were fewer in IBD patients than in healthy twins, especially with disease activity. Evidence did not back any single strong signal or clonotype linked to IBD.

Total RNA from whole blood was isolated with no T cell sorting. As for this clonotype: As yet, its antigen is unknown.

From germline, CDR1 is KGHSH and CDR2 LQKENI. CDR3 length equals 13 residues. From approximately 3.5 ug of total RNA, each TCR library was prepared. TCRdb re-analyzed the 5' RACE reads; it lists each CDR3 protein once, without DNA. This repertoire includes some 130,000 distinct CDR3 sequences. V usage is TRBV18 and J usage is TRBJ2-1. The sequence was obtained from a human donor with ulcerative colitis or Crohn's disease, or a healthy co-twin of an affected twin (not recorded which). Specimen: blood. The CDR3 is CASSPPLANEQFF.